Reported below is one T cell receptor beta chain. Its antigen remains unknown. The source of the sample is a study of T cell responses to AZD1222 COVID-19 vaccine. Study-level points and caveats: White British people made up most donors, females outnumbered males, and clonal diversity was possibly underestimated. Only a handful of people who got AZD1222 tested seropositive at baseline. The study found Spike-specific TCR breadth and depth rose after two AZD1222 doses. Variant regions that are unmutated are reportedly the target of nearly half of spike-specific TCRs.

Profiled with immunoSEQ multiplex PCR; TCRdb holds only in-frame clones, not every one. This sample has 95,000 to 100,000 clones, with 70% to 90% found just once. Deletions cut 4 bases from V and 7 bases from J, with 18 bases between. Germline V gives CDR1 SGHRS, CDR2 YFSETQ. This CDR3 is 14 amino acids long. The sequence came from an adult in good health. V is TRBV5-1 and J is TRBJ2-7, with D possibly matching TRBD2 (7 bases). The source was peripheral blood, collected on day 0 of AZD1222 vaccination. The CDR3 here is CASSQVGRQGEQYF. The DNA for the CDR3 is TGCGCCAGCAGCCAAGTCGGGAGGCAGGGGGAGCAGTACTTC.